These 32 T cell receptor beta chains originate from one sample sequenced in a study of T cell changes during pregnancy in multiple sclerosis. Clones were read by immunoSEQ multiplex PCR, and TCRdb kept only the in-frame ones, dropping some. The data hold about 45,000 clones, with under 95% observed a single time. Sequenced material: CD8+ T cells from peripheral blood mononuclear cells, taken in the second trimester of pregnancy. These receptors all come from a female donor with multiple sclerosis, enrolled in a pregnancy study.

Comment on this clone: The sample holds other DNA sequences that translate to the same CDR3. The chain uses TRBV27 and TRBJ1-2; D is perhaps TRBD1 (5 bases). The V gene's germline CDR1 is MNHEY and CDR2 SMNVEV (reference sequence). Between the trimmed V and J ends, which lost 6 bases and 0 bases, there was a span of 23 bases. The CDR3 spans 18 residues. As DNA, the CDR3 is TGTGCCAGCAGCCGGTTGGGCAGGGAACGCCGGGCTAACTATGGCTACACCTTC. Amino acid sequence: CASSRLGRERRANYGYTF.

The rearrangement joins TRBV5-5 to TRBJ1-5; D gene ambiguous. The CDR3 loop spans 15 amino acids. V gave up 1 base and J gave up 7 bases, with 15 bases separating them. Germline V lookup: CDR1 SGHKS, CDR2 YYEKEE (reference sequence). The DNA for the CDR3 is TGTGCCAGCAGCTTGACCCTCTCAGCGGGGCAGCCCCAGCATTTT. Protein product: CASSLTLSAGQPQHF.

V and J are TRBV5-1 and TRBJ2-5; D is perhaps TRBD2 (7 bases). The CDR3 totals 17 residues. Germline loops: CDR1 SGHRS, CDR2 YFSETQ. Between the trimmed V and J ends, which lost 0 bases and 1 base, there was a span of 16 bases. CDR3 bases: TGCGCCAGCAGCTTGGCCCGGGGGGCCACGCTCCAAGAGACCCAGTACTTC. It codes for CASSLARGATLQETQYF.

The V and J genes are TRBV4-1 and TRBJ2-7, with 7 bases lining up with TRBD1. Germline V CDR1 and CDR2: MGHRA, YSYEKL. V was pared by 3 bases and J by 2 bases, with 4 bases of the junction left unmatched. This CDR3 is built from 14 residues. CDR3 in DNA: TGCGCCAGCAGCCAGGCAGGGGGAGCCTACGAGCAGTACTTC. Translated, it gives CASSQAGGAYEQYF.

This rearrangement joins TRBV6-5 to TRBJ1-1, with D perhaps TRBD1 (5 bases). The V end lost 7 bases, the J end lost 6 bases, and 12 bases lay between the germline ends. The germline V gene has CDR1 MNHEY and CDR2 SVGAGI. This CDR3 comprises 12 residues. CDR3 bases: TGTGCCAGCAACAGACCGGGGGCTGAAGCTTTCTTT. Translation gives CASNRPGAEAFF.

CDR3 amino acids: CASSPSGNYGYTF. DNA of the CDR3: TGTGCCAGCAGTCCCTCAGGGAACTATGGCTACACCTTC. V is TRBV27 and J is TRBJ1-2; maybe TRBD1 (5 bases). With 5 bases removed from V and 2 bases from J, the gap between germline ends came to 9 bases. The CDR3 totals 13 residues. Germline-derived CDR1 and CDR2 are MNHEY and SMNVEV (reference sequence).

The J gene is TRBJ2-1, the V gene TRBV18; TRBD2 matches at 10 bases. Unmatched junction bases numbered 2, after V lost 0 bases and J lost 0 bases. Germline-derived CDR1 and CDR2 are KGHSH and LQKENI. The CDR3 is made up of 17 amino acids. The CDR3 reads CASSPPSGGFSYNEQFF. The CDR3, as DNA: TGTGCCAGCTCACCACCTAGCGGGGGGTTCTCCTACAATGAGCAGTTCTTC.

V is TRBV5-6 and J is TRBJ1-5; 7 bases align to TRBD1. V was clipped by 3 bases and J by 3 bases; unmatched bases: 3. CDR1 is SGHDT, CDR2 YYEEEE, per germline. This CDR3 is built from 14 residues. CDR3 bases: TGTGCCAGCAGCTGGGGACAGTCCAATCAGCCCCAGCATTTT. Its protein product is CASSWGQSNQPQHF.

V gene TRBV4-3 combines with J gene TRBJ2-2; tentative D call: TRBD2 (6 bases). V lost 2 bases to trimming and J lost 4 bases, with 11 bases between them. The CDR3 covers 15 residues. Per germline, CDR1 LGHNA and CDR2 YSLEER. CDR3 sequence: CASSQTSLPTGELFF. CDR3 bases: TGCGCCAGCAGCCAAACTAGCCTCCCCACCGGGGAGCTGTTTTTT.

The chain links TRBV7-3 to TRBJ1-1; TRBD1 matches 9 bases. CDR3 length: 13 amino acids. With 2 bases clipped from V and 11 bases from J, the junction kept 6 bases outside the gene matches. CDR1 SGHTA and CDR2 FQGTGA come from the germline V gene. The CDR3 sequence is CASSLGPTGGAFF. CDR3 in DNA: TGTGCCAGCAGCTTAGGCCCGACAGGGGGTGCTTTCTTT.

The chain combines TRBV6-5 with TRBJ2-5; D perhaps matches TRBD2 (6 bases). Germline CDR1 MNHEY, CDR2 SVGAGI. Trimming stripped 0 bases from V and 2 bases from J, with 10 bases between. This CDR3 contains 15 residues. The CDR3 is CASSYSKGTQETQYF. CDR3 coding DNA: TGTGCCAGCAGTTACTCGAAGGGGACTCAAGAGACCCAGTACTTC.

The V call is TRBV12-5, the J call TRBJ1-1; no firm D call. V was clipped by 3 bases and J by 5 bases, with 10 bases between them. CDR3 length equals 13 residues. Germline V lookup: CDR1 LGHNT, CDR2 FRNRAP. CDR3 in amino acids: CASGFWSGTEAFF. The CDR3 DNA reads TGTGCTAGTGGTTTCTGGTCCGGGACTGAAGCTTTCTTT.

The V gene is TRBV19, the J gene TRBJ1-6, with 7 bases lining up with TRBD1. The CDR3 totals 16 residues. Germline V CDR1 and CDR2: LNHDA, SQIVND (reference sequence). V lost 3 bases, J lost 5 bases, and 7 bases stayed unmatched. The CDR3 sequence: CASSMISGTDNSPLHF. CDR3 DNA sequence: TGTGCCAGTAGTATGATATCCGGGACAGATAATTCACCCCTCCACTTT.

This rearrangement joins TRBV9 to TRBJ1-5; D is ambiguous. Germline assignment: CDR1 SGDLS and CDR2 YYNGEE. The CDR3 length is 14 residues. Trimming removed 0 bases at V and 3 bases at J, with 7 bases between. Here the CDR3 DNA reads TGTGCCAGCAGCGTAGGGGCCGACAATCAGCCCCAGCATTTT. Translated: CASSVGADNQPQHF.

This clone was detected a few times. The chain combines TRBV6-5 with TRBJ1-1, with D unresolved. Germline V gives CDR1 MNHEY, CDR2 SVGAGI. The V and J ends lost 6 bases and 1 base respectively, with 9 bases between them. The CDR3 is made up of 13 amino acids. CDR3 protein: CASSSTENTEAFF. DNA for the CDR3: TGTGCCAGCAGCTCCACAGAGAACACTGAAGCTTTCTTT.

This sequence joins TRBV11-2 and TRBJ1-2; D not resolved. The CDR3 spans 16 residues. V gave up 3 bases and J gave up 6 bases, with 20 bases separating them. Germline assignment: CDR1 SGHAT and CDR2 FQNNGV. The CDR3 DNA reads as TGTGCCAGCAGCTTGGTCGGGTTGAGATCGTCCGATGGCTACACCTTC. Translation: CASSLVGLRSSDGYTF.

This clone appeared once. This chain connects TRBV6-5 to TRBJ2-3, with a weak D call TRBD1 (5 bases). V was cut by 2 bases and J by 6 bases, with 12 bases left in between. The CDR3 runs 14 residues. The germline CDR1 and CDR2 sequences are MNHEY and SVGAGI. CDR3 sequence (DNA): TGTGCCAGCAGTTACAGGGCAGGGCTTGATACGCAGTATTTT. Translated: CASSYRAGLDTQYF.

This chain uses TRBV9 with TRBJ1-3; TRBD1 matches 7 bases. The V gene's germline CDR1 is SGDLS and CDR2 YYNGEE. CDR3 length: 14 amino acids. The V segment lost 5 bases and the J segment 3 bases; nucleotides outside the gene matches: 5. This chain's CDR3 is CASRDRRRGNTIYF. The CDR3 DNA follows: TGTGCCAGCAGGGACAGGCGCCGTGGAAACACCATATATTTT.

This chain connects TRBV2 to TRBJ1-2; possibly TRBD1 for D (6 bases). With 6 bases removed from V and 2 bases from J, the gap between germline ends came to 19 bases. From germline, CDR1 is SNHLY and CDR2 FYNNEI. The length of the CDR3 is 16 residues. CDR3 loop: CASRPPRTDRNYGYTF. CDR3 coding DNA: TGTGCCAGCAGGCCCCCCCGGACAGACAGAAACTATGGCTACACCTTC.

The CDR3 sequence: CSVGGTGVGYTF. The CDR3, as DNA: TGCAGCGTTGGAGGGACAGGGGTTGGCTACACCTTC. The chain joins TRBV29-1 to TRBJ1-2, with 10 bases matching TRBD1. The J segment lost 7 bases and the V segment lost 4 bases, leaving 3 bases of the junction unmatched. The CDR3 sequence is 12 residues long. Germline CDR1 reads SQVTM; CDR2 reads ANQGSEA.

The genes are TRBV2 and TRBJ2-3; TRBD2 matches at 8 bases. The V segment lost 6 bases and the J segment 5 bases; nucleotides outside the gene matches: 16. The CDR3 has 17 residues. CDR1 and CDR2 from the germline V gene are SNHLY and FYNNEI. The CDR3 DNA follows: TGTGCCAGCAGCGATACATCCGGGGGGGCCCTTGGAGATACGCAGTATTTT. Translation gives CASSDTSGGALGDTQYF.

Worth noting for this clone: Distinct nucleotide sequences in the sample also encode this CDR3. This sequence joins TRBV5-1 and TRBJ2-6, with D possibly being TRBD1 (6 bases). V was cut by 1 base and J by 1 base, with 12 bases left in between. The germline V gene has CDR1 SGHRS and CDR2 YFSETQ. CDR3 length: 17 residues. This CDR3 reads CASSLLGGLSGANVLTF. CDR3 coding DNA: TGCGCCAGCAGCTTGTTAGGGGGTCTGTCTGGGGCCAACGTCCTGACTTTC.

V and J are TRBV10-3 and TRBJ1-4; D may be TRBD1 (5 bases). The CDR3 extends over 13 amino acids. The germline V gene has CDR1 ENHRY and CDR2 SYGVKD. V was trimmed by 8 bases and J by 8 bases, leaving 15 bases between them. As DNA, the CDR3 is TGTGCCATCGGGGGGGGGATTGGCGAAAAACTGTTTTTT. Its protein is CAIGGGIGEKLFF.

V usage is TRBV25-1 and J usage is TRBJ1-2; 7 nucleotides align to TRBD1. Trimming at V came to 5 bases and at J to 6 bases, leaving 6 bases not matched to a gene. Germline-derived CDR1 and CDR2 are MGHDK and SYGVNS. The CDR3 length is 13 residues. DNA of the CDR3: TGTGCCAGCAGTCGATTAACAGGGGATGGCTACACCTTC. Translating gives CASSRLTGDGYTF.

V gene TRBV5-1 combines with J gene TRBJ2-1; 9 bases match TRBD1. V trimming: 3 bases; J trimming: 4 bases; junction bases outside the gene matches: 5. Germline CDR1 and CDR2: SGHRS and YFSETQ. This CDR3 is 15 amino acids long. The CDR3 spells CASSSPGQGYNEQFF. CDR3 coding DNA: TGCGCCAGCAGCTCTCCGGGACAGGGATACAATGAGCAGTTCTTC.

The chain joins TRBV6-1 to TRBJ2-2; TRBD1 is a possible D gene (7 bases). CDR1 MNHNS and CDR2 SASEGT come from the germline V gene. The V and J ends lost 6 bases and 6 bases respectively, with 14 bases between them. There are 14 residues in the CDR3. The CDR3 DNA is TGTGCCAGCAGCGGCAGGGGGGAGGCCGGGGAGCTGTTTTTT. This gives the protein CASSGRGEAGELFF.

The V call is TRBV7-6, the J call TRBJ1-5, with D possibly TRBD1 on 5 matching bases. Germline values: CDR1 SGHVS, CDR2 FNYEAQ. Trimming cost V 2 bases and J 3 bases, with 8 bases left between them. This CDR3 spans 14 amino acids. This CDR3 reads CASSLRGSNQPQHF. The CDR3 DNA reads TGTGCCAGCAGCTTAAGGGGATCCAATCAGCCCCAGCATTTT.

The gene calls are TRBV19 and TRBJ2-2; 8 bases agree with TRBD2. The CDR3 extends over 14 amino acids. Germline V gene data show CDR1 as LNHDA and CDR2 as SQIVND (reference sequence). After removal of 6 bases from V and 4 bases from J, the junction contained 4 bases not matched to a gene. The CDR3 sequence: CASRPGGGTGELFF. CDR3 nucleotides: TGTGCCAGTAGGCCGGGGGGGGGCACCGGGGAGCTGTTTTTT.

J is TRBJ2-1 and V is TRBV7-3; D uncertain. The CDR3 is made up of 13 amino acids. Germline CDR1 SGHTA, CDR2 FQGTGA. V was cut by 1 base and J by 2 bases, with 3 bases left in between. The CDR3 region is CASSLNTYNEQFF. The CDR3 DNA reads as TGTGCCAGCAGCTTAAATACCTACAATGAGCAGTTCTTC.

The DNA for the CDR3 is TGCGCCAGCAGCCAAGGTAGCGGGGCCCCAAGCTCCTACAATGAGCAGTTCTTC. This translates into CASSQGSGAPSSYNEQFF. The chain has TRBV4-3 and TRBJ2-1; 8 bases align to TRBD2. This CDR3 has 18 amino acids. V trimming: 1 base; J trimming: 0 bases; junction bases outside the gene matches: 8. Germline V gene data show CDR1 as LGHNA and CDR2 as YSLEER.

The rearrangement uses TRBV2 and TRBJ2-3, with D perhaps TRBD1 (6 bases). The CDR3 is made up of 11 amino acids. V dropped 6 bases and J dropped 12 bases, with 13 bases sitting between them. Looked up from germline, CDR1 is SNHLY and CDR2 is FYNNEI. The CDR3 nucleotides are TGTGCCAGCAGGCAAAACAGGGATCAGTATTTT. Protein: CASRQNRDQYF.

By sample fraction, this clone is medium-sized. The J gene is TRBJ2-2, the V gene TRBV30; 10 bases map to TRBD2. V shed 2 bases and J 3 bases; nucleotides not matched to a gene: 3. From germline, CDR1 is GTSNPN and CDR2 SVGIG (reference sequence). The CDR3 has 15 amino acids. CDR3 in DNA: TGTGCCTGGAGTAGCGGGGGGGCCGACACCGGGGAGCTGTTTTTT. It codes for CAWSSGGADTGELFF.